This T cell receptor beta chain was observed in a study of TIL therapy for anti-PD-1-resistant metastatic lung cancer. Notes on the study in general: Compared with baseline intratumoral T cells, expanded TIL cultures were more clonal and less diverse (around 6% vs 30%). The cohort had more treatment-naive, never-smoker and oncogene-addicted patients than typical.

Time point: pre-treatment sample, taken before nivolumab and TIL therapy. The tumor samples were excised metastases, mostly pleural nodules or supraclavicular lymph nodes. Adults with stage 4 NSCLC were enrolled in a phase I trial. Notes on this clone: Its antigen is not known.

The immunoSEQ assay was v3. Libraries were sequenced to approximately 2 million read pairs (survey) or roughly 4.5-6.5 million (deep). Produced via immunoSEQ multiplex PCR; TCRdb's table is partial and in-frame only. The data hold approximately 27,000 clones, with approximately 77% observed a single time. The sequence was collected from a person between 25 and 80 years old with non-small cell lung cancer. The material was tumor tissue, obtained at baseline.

The CDR3 region is CASGVGGNAFF. CDR3 DNA: TGCGCCAGCGGGGTGGGGGGTAACGCTTTCTTT. The V and J genes are TRBV4-1 and TRBJ1-1; TRBD1 is a possible D gene (5 bases). Deletions cut 8 bases from V and 11 bases from J, with 15 bases between. Germline assignment: CDR1 MGHRA and CDR2 YSYEKL. The CDR3 is 11 residues long.